The sample holds many counts of the clone carrying this T cell receptor (beta chain). Its antigen remains unknown. Amplification of TCR alpha and beta CDR3 regions from RNA used iRepertoire nested multiplex PCR. Input was about 85-400 ng of tissue mRNA or PBMC total RNA. Via MiXCR, TCRdb re-called the multiplex PCR reads, giving one row per CDR3 protein. The sample has roughly 190,000 distinct CDR3 sequences; more than 25% are singletons. Unmatched junction bases numbered 8, after V lost 6 bases and J lost 2 bases. This CDR3 contains 16 residues. CDR1 and CDR2 from the germline V gene are MGHDK and SYGVNS. The data belong to a study of glioma-infiltrating T cells. Study-wide findings and caveats: Very few CDR3 sequences were shared between tissue and blood. Gliomas, especially low-grade, showed above-expected tissue-blood divergence; non-neoplastic patients showed below.

The chain uses TRBV25-1 and TRBJ2-3; 10 nucleotides match TRBD2. The specimen was glioma tissue, nonneoplastic brain tissue, or PBMCs (not recorded which). This TCR came from a human donor with low-grade glioma or glioblastoma, undergoing nonglioma brain surgery, or in good health (not recorded which). As DNA, the CDR3 is TGTGCCAGCAGCGGGAGCGGGAGGGCCTACACAGATACGCAGTATTTT. Protein sequence: CASSGSGRAYTDTQYF.